What follows describes a single T cell receptor beta chain. No antigen is known for it. The PCR made use of 60 Vbeta and 13 Jbeta primers. TCRdb keeps only in-frame clones here, not all; method: immunoSEQ multiplex PCR. Of nearly 200,000 clones listed, over 65% are singletons. The data derive from a study of cytomegalovirus exposure and HLA in healthy donors. The wider study: Out of roughly 170 million T cells, an earlier analysis found over 90 million unique TCR beta sequences in total. Study conclusions and caveats: TCR beta chain V- and J-gene trimming was linked, in a later analysis, to a missense variant in DCLRE1C. Most observed TCR sequences were rare, whereas some public TCRs were detected in many donors.

The length of the CDR3 is 15 residues. Trimming left V 1 base short and J 0 bases short, with 8 bases between. CDR1 is SGHTS and CDR2 is YDEGEE in the germline V gene. This clonotype was obtained from a boy younger than 10 in good health and CMV-seronegative. The V call is TRBV5-8, the J call TRBJ1-5; D not certain. Sequenced: PBMCs. The CDR3 spells CASSLILYSNQPQHF. CDR3 bases: TGTGCCAGCAGCTTGATACTTTATAGCAATCAGCCCCAGCATTTT.